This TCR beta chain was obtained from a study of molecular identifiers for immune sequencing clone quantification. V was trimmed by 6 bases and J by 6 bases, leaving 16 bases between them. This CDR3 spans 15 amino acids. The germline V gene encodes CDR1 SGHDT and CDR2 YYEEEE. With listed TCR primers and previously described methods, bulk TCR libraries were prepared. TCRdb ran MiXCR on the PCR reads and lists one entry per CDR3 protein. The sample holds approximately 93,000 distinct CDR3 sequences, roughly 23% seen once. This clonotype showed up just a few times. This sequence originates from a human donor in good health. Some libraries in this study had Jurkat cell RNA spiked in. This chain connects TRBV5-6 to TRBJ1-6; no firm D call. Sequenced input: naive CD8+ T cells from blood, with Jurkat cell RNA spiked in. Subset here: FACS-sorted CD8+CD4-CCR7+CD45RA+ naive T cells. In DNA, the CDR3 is TGTGCCAGCACTGAGGCCGGTAGGTCTAATTCACCCCTCCACTTT. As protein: CASTEAGRSNSPLHF. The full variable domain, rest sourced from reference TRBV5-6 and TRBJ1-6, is DAGVTQSPTHLIKTRGQQVTLRCSPKSGHDTVSWYQQALGQGPQFIFQYYEEEERQRGNFPDRFSGHQFPNYSSELNVNALLLGDSALYLCASTEAGRSNSPLHFGNGTRLTVT.